This passage covers 30 T cell receptor beta chains from one sample sequenced in a study of spatial heterogeneity in lung cancer. This sample's time point: sample taken at primary tumor resection. Using its own MiXCR run on the 5' RACE reads, TCRdb lists one record per CDR3 protein. Seen here are 16,000 or so distinct CDR3 sequences, 3% to 4.5% observed once, and the top ten hold around 8.9%. Sequences were derived from normal lung tissue next to the tumor, sampled at surgery. Every receptor here comes from a male donor with early-stage non-small cell lung cancer.

Ten or more counts support this clonotype. This beta chain came through as a stray read in a library set up for alpha chains, and its size says little. The V and J genes are TRBV6-1 and TRBJ1-5, with TRBD1 matching 8 bases. The CDR3 runs to 14 residues. After removal of 6 bases from V and 6 bases from J, the junction contained 7 bases not matched to a gene. Per germline, CDR1 MNHNS and CDR2 SASEGT. The CDR3 nucleotides read TGTGCCAGCAGGATGGAACAGGGGGGTCAGCCCCAGCATTTT. Amino acid sequence: CASRMEQGGQPQHF.

In the case of this clonotype: For a library built for alpha chains, this beta chain is a stray read; little rests on its size. The chain carries TRBV4-2 and TRBJ2-3; TRBD2 matches at 7 bases. CDR1 LGHNA and CDR2 YNFKEQ come from the germline V gene. The J segment lost 6 bases and the V segment lost 8 bases, leaving 14 bases of the junction unmatched. The CDR3 runs 15 residues. CDR3 loop: CASQDVAGAVDTQYF. The CDR3 nucleotides read TGTGCCAGCCAAGACGTGGCGGGAGCGGTTGATACGCAGTATTTT.

This clonotype has ten or more counts. Since the library was made to target alpha chains, this beta chain is a stray read and its abundance is not meaningful. The chain uses TRBV4-2 and TRBJ2-1; 7 nucleotides agree with TRBD2. The CDR3 extends over 13 amino acids. V trimming: 0 bases; J trimming: 12 bases; junction bases outside the gene matches: 5. Germline CDR1 LGHNA, CDR2 YNFKEQ. CDR3 region: CASSQDQGGGQFF. Here the CDR3 DNA reads TGTGCCAGCAGCCAAGATCAGGGCGGGGGGCAGTTCTTC.

Judged by abundance, this clonotype is medium-sized (0.01 to 0.1%). This beta chain is off target for a library built for alpha chains, so its abundance means little. This chain uses TRBV29-1 with TRBJ1-1, with a tentative D call TRBD1 (6 bases). This CDR3 spans 14 amino acids. Trimming pared 4 bases from V and 2 bases from J, leaving 14 bases between. Germline loops: CDR1 SQVTM, CDR2 ANQGSEA. CDR3 DNA: TGCAGCGTTGGTGGGGGGGCAGTAAACACTGAAGCTTTCTTT. Residues: CSVGGGAVNTEAFF.

This clonotype was detected many times. A library prepared for alpha chains yielded this beta chain as an off-target read; its size is of little meaning. V usage is TRBV18 and J usage is TRBJ1-1, with D perhaps matching TRBD1 (5 bases). This CDR3 region has 16 residues. In germline, CDR1 is KGHSH, CDR2 LQKENI. The ends were cut back, 1 base at V and 0 bases at J, with 12 bases in the middle. CDR3 DNA: TGTGCCAGCTCACCACAGTCTGGGGCCCTGAACACTGAAGCTTTCTTT. This translates into CASSPQSGALNTEAFF.

On this clonotype: Within a library made for alpha chains, this beta chain is off target, and its count is uninformative. V is TRBV5-6 and J is TRBJ2-2; TRBD2 matches 11 bases. This CDR3 has 14 residues. Germline V CDR1 and CDR2: SGHDT, YYEEEE. The V segment lost 7 bases and the J segment 6 bases; nucleotides outside the gene matches: 5. For the CDR3, the DNA is TGTGCCAGCGAACGGACTAGCGGGCCCGGGGAGCTGTTTTTT. This sequence encodes CASERTSGPGELFF. Combining the CDR3 with reference TRBV5-6 and TRBJ2-2 gives the whole variable domain DAGVTQSPTHLIKTRGQQVTLRCSPKSGHDTVSWYQQALGQGPQFIFQYYEEEERQRGNFPDRFSGHQFPNYSSELNVNALLLGDSALYLCASERTSGPGELFFGEGSRLTVL.

This clonotype was seen ten or more times. This beta chain lies outside the target of a library built for alpha chains; its clone size means little. The V call is TRBV12-3 or TRBV12-4, the J call TRBJ2-5; 8 bases line up with TRBD2. V was clipped by 5 bases and J by 9 bases; unmatched bases: 11. The CDR3 contains 14 residues. The CDR3: CASSPGLGGASQYF. In DNA, the CDR3 is TGTGCCAGCAGTCCGGGACTAGGAGGGGCGTCCCAGTACTTC.

This clonotype is labeled as medium-sized. Because the library targeted alpha chains, this beta chain is an off-target read whose size means little. This sequence joins TRBV10-3 and TRBJ2-7; no clear D. V was cut by 3 bases and J by 0 bases, with 0 bases left in between. This CDR3 region has 11 residues. Germline V lookup: CDR1 ENHRY, CDR2 SYGVKD. CDR3 protein: CAISDSYEQYF. DNA for the CDR3: TGTGCCATCAGTGACTCCTACGAGCAGTACTTC.

This clonotype was recorded at least ten times. A library prepared for alpha chains yielded this beta chain as an off-target read; its size is of little meaning. DNA for the CDR3: TGTGCCAGCAGCCAGACTAGCGGGGGGATGGTTACGCAGTATTTT. This gives the protein CASSQTSGGMVTQYF. V usage is TRBV11-2 and J usage is TRBJ2-3; 13 bases line up with TRBD2. Germline values: CDR1 SGHAT, CDR2 FQNNGV. Unmatched junction bases numbered 7, after V lost 5 bases and J lost 8 bases. The CDR3 is 15 residues long.

This clonotype has ten or more counts. With the library built for alpha chains, this beta chain is off target and its frequency is not meaningful. V usage is TRBV27 and J usage is TRBJ1-1; D not resolved. The CDR3 consists of 14 residues. The germline V gene encodes CDR1 MNHEY and CDR2 SMNVEV (reference sequence). V lost 2 bases and J lost 1, with 8 bases in between. CDR3 residues: CASSLGRRNTEAFF. The CDR3 coding sequence is TGTGCCAGCAGTTTAGGTCGAAGGAACACTGAAGCTTTCTTT.

This clonotype occurred many times. This beta chain is a stray sequence in a library constructed for alpha chains; its clone size is not meaningful. This rearrangement joins TRBV6-5 to TRBJ2-5, with 7 positions matching TRBD1. With 0 bases clipped from V and 4 bases from J, the junction kept 5 bases outside the gene matches. Germline assignment: CDR1 MNHEY and CDR2 SVGAGI. This CDR3 contains 15 residues. CDR3 sequence reads: CASSYSGGRAETQYF. In DNA form, the CDR3 reads TGTGCCAGCAGTTACTCAGGGGGCCGAGCAGAGACCCAGTACTTC.

In its sample, this clonotype was seen many times. This beta chain appears as a stray read in a library generated for alpha chains; its size is not informative. The chain has TRBV6-2 or TRBV6-3 and TRBJ2-1, with D possibly called TRBD1 or TRBD2 (6 bases each). The CDR3 consists of 15 residues. Trimming shortened V by 6 bases and J by 0 bases, and 12 bases separated the two germline ends. Germline V CDR1 and CDR2: MNHEY, SVGEGT. As DNA, the CDR3 is TGTGCCAGCAGCAAAGGGGGGAGCTCCTACAATGAGCAGTTCTTC. It translates to CASSKGGSSYNEQFF.

This clonotype showed up many times. A library made for alpha chains picked up this beta chain off target, so its size means little. V usage is TRBV7-2 and J usage is TRBJ2-1; 7 nucleotides agree with TRBD2. Looked up from germline, CDR1 is SGHTA and CDR2 is FQGNSA. The trim removed 3 bases at V and 8 bases at J, leaving 7 bases unmatched. The CDR3 runs to 14 residues. The CDR3 region is CASSFRLAIDEQFF. DNA for the CDR3: TGTGCCAGCAGCTTCAGACTAGCTATCGATGAGCAGTTCTTC.

This clonotype was counted ten times or more. Found in a library prepared for alpha chains, this beta chain is an off-target read, and its abundance has little meaning. This chain joins TRBV3-1 and TRBJ2-1; D gene uncertain. Trimming cost V 5 bases and J 3 bases, with 11 bases left between them. Germline values: CDR1 LGHDT, CDR2 YNNKEL (reference sequence). The CDR3 loop spans 14 amino acids. CDR3 sequence: CASSYSHSYNEQFF. The CDR3 region has the DNA TGTGCCAGCAGCTACAGCCACAGCTACAATGAGCAGTTCTTC.

This clonotype has at least ten counts. This beta chain is a stray read from a library made for alpha chains; its abundance is not meaningful. The chain is built from TRBV7-9 and TRBJ1-4; D is uncertain. In germline, CDR1 is SEHNR, CDR2 FQNEAQ (reference sequence). This CDR3 has 14 amino acids. Between the trimmed V and J ends, which lost 2 bases and 8 bases, there was a span of 12 bases. In nucleotides, the CDR3 is TGTGCCAGCAGCTTAACGGTCAACGGCGAAAAACTGTTTTTT. This gives the protein CASSLTVNGEKLFF.

This clonotype was seen at least ten times. In a library made to pick up alpha chains, this beta chain is a stray read with a size that means little. The chain combines TRBV5-1 with TRBJ2-3, with D hard to call. The germline V and J ends were trimmed by 4 bases and 8 bases, with 20 bases remaining between them. CDR1 and CDR2 (germline): SGHRS, YFSETQ. The CDR3 contains 15 residues. CDR3 nucleotide sequence: TGCGCCAGCAGCGGTCGAGGCACTACAGACTCTACGCAGTATTTT. Its protein product is CASSGRGTTDSTQYF.

This clonotype has ten or more counts. In a library made to pick up alpha chains, this beta chain is a stray read with a size that means little. The chain joins TRBV5-1 to TRBJ2-7, with no clear D. CDR1 is SGHRS and CDR2 is YFSETQ in the germline V gene. Trimming cost V 2 bases and J 2 bases, with 14 bases left between them. CDR3 length: 15 amino acids. CDR3 coding DNA: TGCGCCAGCAGCTTAGATCCGGGCCTAGCCTACGAGCAGTACTTC. This translates into CASSLDPGLAYEQYF.

In its sample, this clonotype was seen many times. Being off target in a library aimed at alpha chains, this beta chain has a size of little meaning. The chain recombines TRBV6-2 or TRBV6-3 with TRBJ1-5, with 7 bases identical to TRBD1. The V gene end was trimmed by 6 bases and the J gene end by 3 bases; junction bases not matched to a gene: 2. Germline-derived CDR1 and CDR2 are MNHEY and SVGEGT. There are 13 residues in the CDR3. CDR3 nucleotides: TGTGCCAGCAGAGGACAGGCCAATCAGCCCCAGCATTTT. Translating it yields CASRGQANQPQHF.

This clonotype counts as medium-sized (0.01 to 0.1%). This beta chain turned up in a library designed for alpha chains; as an off-target read, its abundance says little. The chain employs TRBV30 and TRBJ2-1, with 7 nucleotides matching TRBD2. The germline V gene has CDR1 GTSNPN and CDR2 SVGIG (reference sequence). This CDR3 comprises 11 residues. V lost 4 bases, J lost 10 bases, and 4 bases stayed unmatched. The DNA for the CDR3 is TGTGCCTGGAACCGGGAGGCCGAGCAGTTCTTC. Translating gives CAWNREAEQFF.

The sample holds many counts of this clonotype. Found in a library prepared for alpha chains, this beta chain is an off-target read, and its abundance has little meaning. V is TRBV20-1 and J is TRBJ2-5; D gene uncertain. From germline, CDR1 is DFQATT and CDR2 SNEGSKA (reference sequence). This CDR3 spans 13 amino acids. The ends were cut back, 2 bases at V and 4 bases at J, with 11 bases in the middle. The CDR3 DNA reads TGCAGTGCTAGACAGCTAAGGATAGAGACCCAGTACTTC. It translates to CSARQLRIETQYF.

This clonotype was counted at least ten times. Since the library was made to target alpha chains, this beta chain is a stray read and its abundance is not meaningful. This chain connects TRBV20-1 to TRBJ2-7, with 9 nucleotides matching TRBD1. J lost 6 bases, V lost 2 bases, and 8 bases had no gene match. Germline V gene sequence: CDR1 DFQATT, CDR2 SNEGSKA (reference sequence). The CDR3 length is 14 residues. The CDR3 DNA is TGCAGTGCTAGAAAGACAGGGGGTGATCGCGAGCAGTACTTC. Protein sequence: CSARKTGGDREQYF.

This clonotype was picked up many times. This beta chain is a stray sequence in a library constructed for alpha chains; its clone size is not meaningful. The genes are TRBV20-1 and TRBJ1-2; D might be TRBD1 (5 bases). The CDR3 runs 13 residues. V was cut by 7 bases and J by 7 bases, with 19 bases left in between. CDR1 DFQATT and CDR2 SNEGSKA come from the germline V gene (reference sequence). This CDR3 reads CSGTGDHLSGYTF. CDR3 in DNA: TGCAGTGGAACCGGGGACCATTTATCTGGCTACACCTTC.

With respect to this clonotype: This beta chain turned up in a library designed for alpha chains; as an off-target read, its abundance says little. The rearrangement links TRBV14 to TRBJ2-7; TRBD1 agrees at 7 bases. This CDR3 has 13 residues. The V gene's germline CDR1 is SGHDN and CDR2 FVKESK. After removal of 5 bases from V and 3 bases from J, the junction contained 4 bases not matched to a gene. The CDR3 region is CASSFNRGYEQYF. The CDR3, as DNA: TGTGCCAGCAGCTTTAACAGGGGCTACGAGCAGTACTTC.

There are many counts of this clonotype. This beta chain was picked up by a library intended for alpha chains and is off target, so its count carries little meaning. V is TRBV5-6 and J is TRBJ1-2; D uncertain. CDR1 and CDR2 (germline): SGHDT, YYEEEE. V was pared by 2 bases and J by 8 bases, with 10 bases between. This CDR3 is built from 12 residues. The CDR3 loop reads CASSFQPGGYTF. The CDR3 DNA reads TGTGCCAGCAGCTTCCAACCCGGCGGCTACACCTTC.

At least ten counts were recorded for this clonotype. Found in a library prepared for alpha chains, this beta chain is an off-target read, and its abundance has little meaning. V is TRBV27 and J is TRBJ2-5, with 7 bases lining up with TRBD1. The CDR3 covers 18 residues. Germline CDR1 is MNHEY and CDR2 is SMNVEV (reference sequence). V lost 2 bases and J lost 2; bases outside the gene matches: 14. This chain's CDR3 is CASSLRRGTGDRQETQYF. The DNA for the CDR3 is TGTGCCAGCAGTTTAAGGCGAGGAACAGGGGACCGGCAAGAGACCCAGTACTTC.

This clonotype was counted at least ten times. This beta chain is a stray sequence in a library constructed for alpha chains; its clone size is not meaningful. This rearrangement joins TRBV18 to TRBJ2-5, with D possibly being TRBD2 (6 bases). The CDR3 covers 15 residues. The germline CDR1 and CDR2 sequences are KGHSH and LQKENI. V lost 3 bases and J lost 3, with 14 bases in between. The CDR3 bases are TGTGCCAGCTCACCCCGTTGGGGGGAGGAAGAGACCCAGTACTTC. Its translation: CASSPRWGEEETQYF.

This clonotype was counted at least ten times. Because the library targeted alpha chains, this beta chain is an off-target read whose size means little. The chain employs TRBV18 and TRBJ1-2; D unclear. The germline gives CDR1 KGHSH, CDR2 LQKENI. Deletions cut 3 bases from V and 5 bases from J, with 4 bases between. This CDR3 is 11 amino acids long. The DNA of the CDR3 is TGTGCCAGCTCACCTGATTATGGCTACACCTTC. Its protein product is CASSPDYGYTF.

Ten or more counts support this clonotype. A library prepared for alpha chains yielded this beta chain as an off-target read; its size is of little meaning. The V gene is TRBV6-1, the J gene TRBJ1-2, with TRBD1 matching 12 bases. The CDR3 contains 16 residues. The V and J ends lost 5 bases and 7 bases, in that order; junction bases with no gene match: 11. Germline lookup yields CDR1 MNHNS and CDR2 SASEGT. DNA of the CDR3: TGTGCCAGCAGTCGGGACAGGGGGCGTAATGTAGGTGGCTACACCTTC. Protein: CASSRDRGRNVGGYTF.

This clonotype was counted many times. This beta chain lies outside the target of a library built for alpha chains; its clone size means little. V and J are TRBV11-1 and TRBJ2-7; 8 positions agree with TRBD1. The CDR3 is 16 amino acids. V was clipped by 5 bases and J by 2 bases; unmatched bases: 11. CDR1 and CDR2 from the germline V gene are SGHAT and FQDESV (reference sequence). The CDR3 DNA sequence: TGTGCCAGCAGCGGAGAAGGGACAGGAGAAACCTACGAGCAGTACTTC. Its translation is CASSGEGTGETYEQYF.

This clonotype has a count of ten or more. This beta chain turned up in a library designed for alpha chains; as an off-target read, its abundance says little. V and J are TRBV29-1 and TRBJ2-7, with TRBD1 identical over 9 bases. The J segment lost 7 bases and the V segment lost 7 bases, leaving 11 bases of the junction unmatched. CDR3 length: 13 residues. From germline, CDR1 is SQVTM and CDR2 ANQGSEA. CDR3 protein: CSAAGTGREEQYF. DNA of the CDR3: TGCAGCGCTGCCGGGACAGGGAGGGAAGAGCAGTACTTC.